The present T cell receptor beta chain was sequenced within a study of cytomegalovirus exposure and HLA in healthy donors (dated 2017 in TCRdb). Notes on the research overall: In an earlier analysis of roughly 590 of the donors, 276 Gb of sequence data and 95 million to 130 million unique TCR beta sequences from 180 million or so T cells were reported. Donor age, sex, ethnicity and CMV serostatus were compiled alongside the repertoire data. The number of typed donors differed by locus: 629-630 for A, B, C, DRB1 and DQB1; approximately 520 for DQA1; some 610 for DPA1; and about 450 for DPB1. Every repertoire in the discovery cohort had been generated on one and the same sequencing platform. A handful of DR-DQ haplotypes were handled as single units for association and clustering because linkage in the cohort was strong. Of the approximately 400 genotyped donors, about 80% fell in the genetic ancestry cluster associated with self-reported Caucasian donors. An earlier analysis of about 620 of the donors applied high-throughput TCR beta sequencing to assess whether each TCR beta V gene segment acted as functional or pseudogenic. The study was designed to test whether signatures of past pathogen exposure could be identified by cataloging public T cell receptors. In addition to the first cohort of roughly 670 subjects, a separate validation cohort of approximately 120 different subjects was used. High-throughput TCR immunosequencing, statistical association of individual TCRs with disease status, and machine learning were combined to predict cytomegalovirus infection status. An early release that covered approximately 600 HLA-typed donors contained about 300 gigabases of sequencing data and roughly 84 million unique TCR sequences. Across 300 to 400 genotyped donors of the cohort, an average of about 250,000 unique TCR beta nucleotide sequences per donor were sequenced, and roughly a sixth of those sequences were non-productive. In the later analysis, no new phenotypic data were used to find candidate immune exposures; instead, reliance was placed on TCR beta sequences and their occurrence across donors. A later analysis re-examined previously published TCR beta repertoires from roughly 720 donors and added high-resolution HLA genotyping to investigate patterns of TCR occurrence. Both class I and class II loci were covered by HLA typing, at four-digit resolution. The study used immunosequencing to profile the T cell repertoires of approximately 690 subjects and linked those repertoires to cytomegalovirus serostatus. In a later genetic analysis, genome-wide SNP genotypes for about 65% of the roughly 670 donors were used, and that subset was treated as a discovery cohort.

The CDR3 sequence holds 14 residues, the cysteine and phenylalanine included. The retained sequence is limited to the CDR3, 42 bases, with the frame set at the first base. The germline V gene specifies MNHEY as CDR1 and SVGAGI as CDR2. V lost 10 bases and J lost 6 bases; the stretch between them is 20 bases long. Turning to this clone: There is no known antigen for this receptor. No quality values exist for individual bases; no much larger clone is one base distant.

What the authors observed across the whole study: An association between a missense DCLRE1C variant and V-gene and J-gene trimming of TCR beta chains was found in a later genetic analysis and replicated in an independent cohort. A later analysis found that HLA-associated TCR beta chains were more clonally expanded and had lower generation probabilities than equally common non-associated chains. Most CMV-associated TCR beta chains appeared to be HLA-restricted in a later analysis, and the HLA associations seemed to be driven largely by CMV exposure. The only immune exposure information available for the cohort was CMV serostatus. Broadly in line with IMGT annotations, most TCR beta V segments showed up in productive rearrangements about 87% or about 30% of the time in an earlier analysis of approximately 640 of the donors. Some IMGT-functional V segments, including TRBV6-2 and TRBV6-3, could not be distinguished by the 87-base-pair reads and were therefore excluded. In a later genetic analysis, fewer N-insertions in productive TCRs were reported among donors in an Asian-associated ancestry cluster than the roughly 640-donor mean. The classifier was reported to diagnose cytomegalovirus status with high specificity and sensitivity in both the original and validation cohorts. Only TCR beta chains were sequenced in this cohort, and the absence of alpha or paired-chain data limited detectable features. A later analysis found that TCR association rates varied across HLA loci, with DRB1 alleles showing the most associated TCRs and HLA-C alleles the fewest. While some public TCRs were present in many individuals, most TCR sequences turned up only very rarely across donors. A cluster of highly shared sequence variants was judged likely to be a technical artifact of the sequencing pipeline. In vitro tests confirmed that three of the cytomegalovirus-associated TCR beta chains recognize cytomegalovirus antigens. The authors suggested that the approach could potentially be generalized to other disease states and immunological phenotypes. Roughly uniform sequencing depth across donors was assumed in presence/absence analyses, although this assumption may not hold. Correlated functional status among segregating V segments might reflect linkage disequilibrium, but an unknown experimental factor could not be ruled out. Strong co-occurrence of HLA alleles, especially DR and DQ, made assigning TCR associations to individual alleles difficult. The study gave a list of 150 to 200 TCR beta chains associated with cytomegalovirus. A further reported finding was that TCR beta sequences accurately predicted the HLA-A and HLA-B alleles for most subjects in the first cohort. Because HLA typing was missing for some donors at each locus, association tests included only the typed subset. Because counts were too low, approximately 15 rarely observed V segments, including chromosome 9 orphons, were excluded from the earlier analysis of 587 of the donors. Several of the top co-occurrence clusters appeared to be linked to parvovirus B19, influenza, CMV and Epstein-Barr virus, according to a later analysis. Specific HLA alleles were associated with 15,000 to 20,000 TCR beta sequences at a false discovery rate of 0.05 in a later analysis.

Library construction relied on the immunoSEQ multiplex PCR assay. The multiplex PCR relied on a mix of 60 forward primers for TCR Vbeta segments and 13 reverse primers for TCR Jbeta segments. The CDR3 region of rearranged TCR beta genes was amplified from genomic DNA by a multiplex PCR assay. Amplified TCR beta libraries were sequenced as 87-base-pair reads on the Illumina HiSeq System. The original methods were these. In a later analysis, tens of millions of unique TCR beta chains were counted across the roughly 700 repertoires, and roughly 11 million of these chains were shared by at least two donors. Raw reads were error-corrected and collapsed into unique sequences by a nearest-neighbor algorithm in which closely related sequences were merged to remove PCR and sequencing errors. V, D and J gene segments were assigned by aligning CDR3 sequences to IMGT reference sequences. Each retained sequence needed at least a six-nucleotide match to both a V gene segment and a J gene segment. Rearrangements were classified as productive when the CDR3 lacked stop codons and remained in frame with V and J, and all other rearrangements were classified as non-productive. Following IMGT convention, CDR3 was defined as the stretch from the second conserved V-encoded cysteine to the conserved J-encoded phenylalanine. Sequences without an unambiguous match to a single V gene segment were excluded from the earlier analysis of a few hundred of the donors. In an earlier analysis of several hundred of the donors, V segments were called functional above 56.7% productive rearrangements and were called segregating when the between-donor standard deviation exceeded 5%. A statistical classification framework was built for diagnosing cytomegalovirus status from the catalog of TCR beta chain sequences. A later analysis assigned V and J genes by comparing TCR nucleotide sequences with IMGT/GENE-DB human TR gene sequences. Using the TCRdist pipeline, a later analysis assigned CDR3 sequences along with most-parsimonious VDJ recombination scenarios. A later analysis defined each TCR beta chain by its CDR3 amino acid sequence plus V-gene family, and excluded reads lacking a unique V-gene family. As a way to deal with suspected cross-contamination and a sequencing artifact, a later analysis dropped hundreds of nucleotide sequences that were highly shared and had low generation probability. In a later analysis, a clonal expansion index for each public chain was calculated from normalized within-repertoire ranks of inferred template counts. A later analysis computed generation probabilities with a VDJ recombination model fitted to out-of-frame rearrangements, and checked the results against IGoR. In a later analysis, hypergeometric tests were used to score TCR-TCR, TCR-HLA and TCR-CMV co-occurrence, with a repertoire-size bias correction applied to TCR pairs. To estimate false discovery rates, a later analysis permuted the HLA or CMV assignments 20 times. In a later analysis, co-occurring TCRs were grouped using DBSCAN, and TCRdist sequence similarity was added for clustering within HLA-allele-positive subsets. Repertoires with fewer than 30,000 or more than 120,000 public chains were left out of co-occurrence clustering, as were four to six repertoires with anomalous nucleotide sharing. Not all clones reach the TCRdb copy of this immuneACCESS table, which keeps in-frame sequences only. Checked studies attribute under half of the gap to unresolved V genes and leave the rest unexplained. That table is the source of V, J and clone size, and D and trimming were worked out from the DNA. The sample table holds about 250,000 clones, of which roughly 80% were seen once. The ten biggest clones cover about 0.3% of the sample.

The cohort was made up of around 720 healthy bone marrow donors. Cohort members were all nominally healthy when sampled, although unrecorded immune exposures were likely present. The donor was CMV seronegative and was included in the group of about 350 seronegative cohort members. A peripheral blood sample was collected from each donor, and TCR beta sequencing was performed on peripheral blood mononuclear cells. Genomic DNA extraction from the blood cell samples was performed with the Qiagen DNeasy Blood Extraction Kit. Sequencing was done on a sample of PBMCs. Recombination joined TRBV6-5 with TRBJ2-3, with a tentative D gene TRBD2 over 6 matching bases. This sequence originates from a girl under 10 years old in good health and CMV-seronegative. The CDR3 in this case is CATQVGAGWDTQYF. The nucleotide sequence reads TGTGCCACCCAAGTAGGGGCGGGATGGGATACGCAGTATTTT.